This T cell receptor (beta chain) originates from a study of shared clonotypes between healthy human individuals. TCRdb's copy holds only in-frame clones and misses some; the assay was immunoSEQ multiplex PCR. The sample lists around 2.3 million clones; approximately 94% were seen once. V lost 2 bases, J lost 0 bases, and 8 bases lay in between. Germline V gene data show CDR1 as MDHEN and CDR2 as SYDVKM. The CDR3 length is 14 residues. This receptor was identified in a man between 18 and 35 years old in good health. V is TRBV28 and J is TRBJ2-7; D is ambiguous. Sequencing input: naive CD4+ T cells sorted from blood. Subset here: CD45RA+ positively selected. CDR3 region: CASSLVPGSYEQYF. The DNA for the CDR3 is TGTGCCAGCAGTTTAGTCCCCGGCTCCTACGAGCAGTACTTC.